This section outlines one T cell receptor (beta chain) sequence together with its context. V dropped 5 bases and J dropped 1; count of bases not matched to a gene: 10. Germline CDR1 reads SEHNR; CDR2 reads FQNEAQ (reference sequence). CDR3 length equals 16 residues. These data are taken from a study of blood T cell repertoires in COVID-19. Whole-study context: PBMCs, B-cell-depleted T cells, or T cells provided the cDNA or gDNA that made up the material.

In the source study's methods: Reference gene primer amplification in the assay estimated nucleated cell counts. Measured with immunoSEQ multiplex PCR; TCRdb has only the in-frame clones, and not every one. V and J calls and clone size are as listed in that table; D and trimming were resolved from the DNA. The table shows approximately 160,000 clones, with 80% to 90% occurring only once. Participant age was roughly 18 to 100 years, and participants resided in about 25 US areas. Clinical histories supplied by participants themselves formed the basis of cohort assignment. Sequencing input: PBMCs or T cells enriched from blood (not recorded which). The clonotype was recovered from a woman in her 50s in a cohort exposed to, infected with or recovered from COVID-19 (not recorded which). The chain has TRBV7-9 and TRBJ2-5, with 7 bases matching TRBD1. The CDR3 is CASSRPGQAGQETQYF. In DNA, the CDR3 is TGTGCCAGCAGCCGGCCCGGACAGGCGGGCCAAGAGACCCAGTACTTC.